This entry describes one T cell receptor beta chain. In germline, CDR1 is LNHDA, CDR2 SQIVND (reference sequence). This CDR3 spans 15 amino acids. Trimming stripped 5 bases from V and 6 bases from J, with 16 bases between. The source of the sample is a study of shared clonotypes between healthy human individuals. The assay was immunoSEQ multiplex PCR, and TCRdb's table has in-frame clones only and misses some. Of 600,000 to 750,000 clones listed, approximately 79% are singletons. This chain uses TRBV19 with TRBJ1-4; D not certain. The sequence derives from a woman aged 30 to 39 in good health. Sequencing was done on a sample of memory CD4+ T cells sorted from blood. Subset given: CD45RA-negative fraction. The CDR3 loop is CASSGSRGSYEKLFF. The CDR3 coding sequence is TGTGCCAGTAGTGGCTCCCGAGGGAGTTATGAAAAACTGTTTTTT.